One sample yielded the 27 T cell receptor beta chains listed below, sequenced in a study of cytomegalovirus exposure and HLA in healthy donors. Clones were read by immunoSEQ multiplex PCR, and TCRdb kept only the in-frame ones, dropping some. This table has approximately 120,000 clones, almost 90% appearing once. Sequences were obtained from PBMCs. These receptors all stem from a woman between 18 and 29 years old in good health and CMV-seronegative.

J is TRBJ1-3 and V is TRBV9; D might be TRBD1 (6 bases). V was pared by 4 bases and J by 2 bases, with 10 bases between. The CDR3 is made up of 14 amino acids. Germline assignment: CDR1 SGDLS and CDR2 YYNGEE. The CDR3 DNA is TGTGCCAGCAGCCCGAGGACAGCTGGAAACACCATATATTTT. Its translation is CASSPRTAGNTIYF. Using reference TRBV9 and TRBJ1-3 for the parts outside the CDR3, the full variable domain is DSGVTQTPKHLITATGQRVTLRCSPRSGDLSVYWYQQSLDQGLQFLIQYYNGEERAKGNILERFSAQQFPDLHSELNLSSLELGDSALYFCASSPRTAGNTIYFGEGSWLTVV.

This rearrangement joins TRBV27 to TRBJ2-5; possibly TRBD1 for D (6 bases). The CDR3 is made up of 15 amino acids. CDR1 and CDR2 (germline): MNHEY, SMNVEV (reference sequence). Deletions cut 5 bases from V and 5 bases from J, with 18 bases between. CDR3 nucleotide sequence: TGTGCCAGCAGTCTTCGACAGGCTATCCTGGAGACCCAGTACTTC. Translation: CASSLRQAILETQYF.

CDR3 coding DNA: TGTGCCAGCACCGTCGGGACTAGTGATATGGGCGGGGAGCTGTTTTTT. Translation: CASTVGTSDMGGELFF. This chain connects TRBV2 to TRBJ2-2, with 8 bases identical to TRBD2. J gave up 7 bases and V 7 bases, and 14 bases lay outside the gene matches. CDR3 length: 16 amino acids. The germline V gene encodes CDR1 SNHLY and CDR2 FYNNEI.

The CDR3 spells CASSLGTRYEQYF. CDR3 DNA: TGTGCCAGCAGTTTGGGGACTCGATACGAGCAGTACTTC. The rearrangement joins TRBV27 to TRBJ2-7; TRBD2 is a possible D gene (6 bases). This CDR3 has 13 amino acids. Trimming stripped 3 bases from V and 4 bases from J, with 10 bases between. Germline loops: CDR1 MNHEY, CDR2 SMNVEV (reference sequence).

The chain has TRBV18 and TRBJ2-7; possibly TRBD1 for D (6 bases). The CDR3 extends over 16 amino acids. Germline CDR1 and CDR2: KGHSH and LQKENI. The V end lost 2 bases, the J end lost 0 bases, and 14 bases lay between the germline ends. CDR3 sequence: CASSPMTGSPSYEQYF. The CDR3 coding sequence is TGTGCCAGCTCACCAATGACAGGTTCTCCCTCCTACGAGCAGTACTTC.

This chain uses TRBV6-6 with TRBJ2-7; TRBD2 matches at 9 bases. Germline loops: CDR1 MNHNY, CDR2 SVGAGI (reference sequence). The V and J ends lost 6 bases and 0 bases, in that order; junction bases with no gene match: 9. This CDR3 is built from 16 residues. The CDR3 sequence is CASRERGVDSSYEQYF. The CDR3 coding sequence is TGTGCCAGCAGGGAGCGGGGGGTAGACAGCTCCTACGAGCAGTACTTC.

The chain couples TRBV7-9 to TRBJ2-7; 9 bases match TRBD2. The CDR3 runs to 15 residues. Per the germline V gene, CDR1 is SEHNR and CDR2 is FQNEAQ (reference sequence). Germline trimming cut 1 base from V and 5 bases from J; bases unmatched to any gene: 6. The CDR3 region has the DNA TGTGCCAGCAGCTTAGGAGGCGGGGGGGCCCACGAGCAGTACTTC. Its protein is CASSLGGGGAHEQYF.

V usage is TRBV11-2 and J usage is TRBJ2-2, with TRBD2 matching 7 bases. The CDR3 length is 15 residues. Losses at the gene ends were 1 base for V and 6 bases for J; bases not matched to a gene: 5. The germline CDR1 and CDR2 sequences are SGHAT and FQNNGV. CDR3 DNA sequence: TGTGCCAGCAGCTTAGTAGGTGGGGGGGCCGGGGAGCTGTTTTTT. It codes for CASSLVGGGAGELFF.

The chain has TRBV14 and TRBJ1-4; D is possibly TRBD1 (6 bases). From germline, CDR1 is SGHDN and CDR2 FVKESK. The CDR3 totals 15 residues. Trimming took off 2 bases at V and 8 bases at J, with 15 bases between the two ends. The CDR3 spells CASSQPRGLGEKLFF. The CDR3 coding sequence is TGTGCCAGCAGCCAACCCAGGGGTCTCGGGGAAAAACTGTTTTTT.

The chain uses TRBV30 and TRBJ2-3; TRBD1 matches 9 bases. The V gene's germline CDR1 is GTSNPN and CDR2 SVGIG (reference sequence). The CDR3 is 16 amino acids. The junction had 9 bases not matched to a gene; V was cut back by 5 bases and J by 0 bases. The CDR3 reads CAWGTGLSSSTDTQYF. CDR3 bases: TGTGCCTGGGGGACAGGGTTGTCTTCTAGCACAGATACGCAGTATTTT.

The CDR3 coding sequence is TGTGCCACCAGCAGGCACAGGGGTAATGAAAAACTGTTTTTT. It specifies CATSRHRGNEKLFF. This chain connects TRBV15 to TRBJ1-4; 7 bases agree with TRBD1. There are 14 residues in the CDR3. Germline-derived CDR1 and CDR2 are LNHNV and YYDKDF (reference sequence). The J segment lost 4 bases and the V segment lost 3 bases, leaving 2 bases of the junction unmatched.

V is TRBV4-1 and J is TRBJ2-1; perhaps TRBD2 as D (6 bases). The ends were cut back, 5 bases at V and 10 bases at J, with 18 bases in the middle. Germline V gene lookup returns CDR1 MGHRA and CDR2 YSYEKL. The CDR3 has 14 amino acids. This chain's CDR3 is CASSSREKSGEQFF. The CDR3 DNA reads as TGCGCCAGCAGCTCCCGGGAGAAGTCGGGGGAGCAGTTCTTC.

CDR3 residues: CASRLQVLAPRYF. CDR3 nucleotides: TGTGCCAGCAGACTGCAGGTTTTGGCCCCACGGTACTTC. This chain joins TRBV28 and TRBJ2-7; D is uncertain. The ends were cut back, 6 bases at V and 12 bases at J, with 21 bases in the middle. CDR1 and CDR2 from the germline V gene are MDHEN and SYDVKM. The CDR3 is 13 amino acids.

The gene calls are TRBV7-3 and TRBJ2-7, with TRBD2 identical over 15 bases. Germline V gene data show CDR1 as SGHTA and CDR2 as FQGTGA. After removal of 5 bases from V and 8 bases from J, the junction contained 16 bases not matched to a gene. The length of the CDR3 is 18 residues. The CDR3 here is CASSHGLGLAGGTRKQYF. The CDR3 DNA reads TGTGCCAGCAGCCACGGCCTCGGACTAGCGGGAGGGACGAGGAAGCAGTACTTC. The full variable domain, with the rest looked up from reference TRBV7-3 and TRBJ2-7, is GAGVSQTPSNKVTEKGKYVELRCDPISGHTALYWYRQSLGQGPEFLIYFQGTGAADDSGLPNDRFFAVRPEGSVSTLKIQRTERGDSAVYLCASSHGLGLAGGTRKQYFGPGTRLTVT.

The chain links TRBV11-1 to TRBJ2-4; TRBD1 agrees at 8 bases. The J segment lost 6 bases and the V segment lost 5 bases, leaving 3 bases of the junction unmatched. In germline, CDR1 is SGHAT, CDR2 FQDESV (reference sequence). This CDR3 comprises 13 residues. The CDR3 here is CASSKGTGNIQYF. DNA of the CDR3: TGTGCCAGCAGCAAAGGGACAGGAAACATTCAGTACTTC.

This sequence joins TRBV27 and TRBJ2-3, with a possible D match to TRBD2 (6 bases). The CDR3 has 13 residues. CDR1 is MNHEY, CDR2 SMNVEV, per germline (reference sequence). The V gene lost 10 bases and the J gene lost 2 bases, with 13 bases spanning the gap. CDR3 sequence: CATGSSNTDTQYF. The CDR3 DNA reads TGTGCCACCGGGAGTTCAAACACAGATACGCAGTATTTT.

V is TRBV28 and J is TRBJ1-2; possibly TRBD1 for D (6 bases). Between the trimmed V and J ends, which lost 3 bases and 8 bases, there was a span of 16 bases. The CDR3 contains 14 residues. Germline assignment: CDR1 MDHEN and CDR2 SYDVKM. CDR3 loop: CASSLEYRVGGYTF. CDR3 bases: TGTGCCAGCAGTTTGGAGTACAGGGTTGGGGGCTACACCTTC.

The chain couples TRBV2 to TRBJ2-2, with D possibly matching TRBD2 (5 bases). Germline CDR1 and CDR2: SNHLY and FYNNEI. This CDR3 region has 15 residues. The V end was cut by 7 bases, the J end by 2 bases, with 14 bases between. CDR3 region: CASNGRRTNTGELFF. CDR3 bases: TGTGCCAGCAACGGAAGGCGGACTAACACCGGGGAGCTGTTTTTT.

The chain couples TRBV28 to TRBJ2-3; D unresolved. This CDR3 has 13 amino acids. Per germline, CDR1 MDHEN and CDR2 SYDVKM. V was cut by 4 bases and J by 3 bases, with 8 bases left in between. CDR3 DNA sequence: TGTGCCAGCAGTTCCTCGAGGACAGATACGCAGTATTTT. This gives the protein CASSSSRTDTQYF.

This chain connects TRBV5-4 to TRBJ2-5; 8 bases match TRBD2. CDR1 and CDR2 (germline): SGHNT, YYREEE (reference sequence). The CDR3 extends over 14 amino acids. Germline trimming cut 0 bases from V and 2 bases from J; bases unmatched to any gene: 0. CDR3 sequence: CASSLAGGQETQYF. CDR3 nucleotide sequence: TGTGCCAGCAGCTTGGCGGGGGGGCAAGAGACCCAGTACTTC.

The chain couples TRBV28 to TRBJ1-2, with 12 positions matching TRBD1. Germline CDR1 reads MDHEN; CDR2 reads SYDVKM. The CDR3 is made up of 15 amino acids. The J segment lost 5 bases and the V segment lost 4 bases, leaving 5 bases of the junction unmatched. CDR3 coding DNA: TGTGCCAGCAGTTACGGGACAGGGGGCGGGTATGGCTACACCTTC. This encodes CASSYGTGGGYGYTF.

The chain uses TRBV28 and TRBJ1-1; weak D call: TRBD1 (5 bases). V was clipped by 9 bases and J by 1 base, with 15 bases between them. The CDR3 spans 14 residues. The germline gives CDR1 MDHEN, CDR2 SYDVKM. This CDR3 reads CASTRFDRNTEAFF. Here the CDR3 DNA reads TGTGCCAGTACCCGGTTTGACAGGAACACTGAAGCTTTCTTT.

CDR3 coding DNA: TGTGCCAGCAGCTTAGCGGGGTTGTACGAGCAGTACTTC. Its translation: CASSLAGLYEQYF. The J gene is TRBJ2-7, the V gene TRBV27; 8 nucleotides agree with TRBD2. V lost 6 bases to trimming and J lost 4 bases; unmatched junction nucleotides: 5. CDR1 and CDR2 from the germline V gene are MNHEY and SMNVEV (reference sequence). CDR3 length: 13 amino acids.

The chain links TRBV6-5 to TRBJ1-2, with D perhaps TRBD1 (5 bases). The CDR3 totals 13 residues. Trimming left V 6 bases short and J 2 bases short, with 10 bases between. Germline-derived CDR1 and CDR2 are MNHEY and SVGAGI. The chain's CDR3 is CASRAGLNYGYTF. Written as DNA, the CDR3 is TGTGCCAGCAGGGCAGGGCTGAACTATGGCTACACCTTC.

The V gene is TRBV11-1, the J gene TRBJ2-7, with D perhaps TRBD2 (6 bases). The CDR3 extends over 16 amino acids. Germline-derived CDR1 and CDR2 are SGHAT and FQDESV (reference sequence). With 5 bases removed from V and 3 bases from J, the gap between germline ends came to 20 bases. The DNA of the CDR3 is TGTGCCAGCAGCCCTCGACTAGTCCGGTCCTTCTACGAGCAGTACTTC. Its protein is CASSPRLVRSFYEQYF.

The chain recombines TRBV7-2 with TRBJ2-1; 10 bases fit TRBD2. The CDR3 is 15 residues long. The V and J ends lost 5 bases and 6 bases, in that order; junction bases with no gene match: 7. Germline lookup yields CDR1 SGHTA and CDR2 FQGNSA. Written as DNA, the CDR3 is TGTGCCAGCAGCCCCGGACTAGCGGTCGGCAATGAGCAGTTCTTC. Its protein is CASSPGLAVGNEQFF.

This clone showed up just a few times. This chain connects TRBV28 to TRBJ2-3, with 9 positions matching TRBD2. V trimming: 3 bases; J trimming: 1 base; junction bases outside the gene matches: 5. Germline CDR1 and CDR2: MDHEN and SYDVKM. The CDR3 extends over 16 amino acids. The CDR3 region has the DNA TGTGCCAGCAGTTTGGGTAGCGGGGGTGGCACAGATACGCAGTATTTT. Translating it yields CASSLGSGGGTDTQYF.